The following is a T cell receptor (beta chain) sequence with its context. The antigen remains undetermined. This CDR3 has 15 amino acids. Germline CDR1 and CDR2: LNHNV and YYDKDF (reference sequence). After removal of 2 bases from V and 3 bases from J, the junction contained 2 bases not matched to a gene. This sample is part of a study of cytotoxic CD8 clonotypes in ibrutinib-treated CLL. Study information: Included were about 11 relapsed/refractory and about 14 treatment-naive patients, of whom roughly 17 were IGHV unmutated. On average, approximately 95,000 productive rearrangements and approximately 250,000 productive templates per sample. Study-wide points: Clonality (at baseline) was higher than in age-matched healthy donors and tracked circulating CD8+ T-cell counts. Public clonotypes, an uncommon group, contracted or remained stable on treatment.

Clones were sequenced by immunoSEQ multiplex PCR, and TCRdb holds only the in-frame ones, with some missing. The data contain 190,000 or so clones, around 72% of them singletons. The TCR originated in a human donor with chronic lymphocytic leukemia. The rearrangement uses TRBV15 and TRBJ2-1, with 9 bases that match TRBD2. The sample here was PBMCs, taken after 24 months of ibrutinib treatment. The CDR3 nucleotides are TGTGCCACCAGCAGATTAGCGGGAGACTACAATGAGCAGTTCTTC. Amino acids: CATSRLAGDYNEQFF.